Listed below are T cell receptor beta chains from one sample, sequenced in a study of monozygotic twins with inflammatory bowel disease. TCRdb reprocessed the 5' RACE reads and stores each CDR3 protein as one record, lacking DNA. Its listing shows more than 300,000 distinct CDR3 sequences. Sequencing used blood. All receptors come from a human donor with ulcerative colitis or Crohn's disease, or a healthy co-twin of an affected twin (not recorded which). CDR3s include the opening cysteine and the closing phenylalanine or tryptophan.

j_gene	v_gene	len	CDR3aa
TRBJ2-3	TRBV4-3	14	CASSLRTNSDTQYF
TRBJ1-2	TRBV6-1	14	CASRPPGTARGYTF
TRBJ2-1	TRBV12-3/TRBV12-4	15	CASSSTGLAGEEQFF
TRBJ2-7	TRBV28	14	CVSGEGTGVAEQYF
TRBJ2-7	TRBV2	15	CASSLELALSYEQYF
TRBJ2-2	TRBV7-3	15	CASSFSGTETGELFF
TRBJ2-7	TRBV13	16	CASSAIGTGGPYEQYF
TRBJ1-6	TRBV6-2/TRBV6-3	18	CASNVDSQARRGNSPLHF
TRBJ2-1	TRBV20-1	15	CSARVFNEGGHEQFF
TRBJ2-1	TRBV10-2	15	CASRIPGQGRNEQFF
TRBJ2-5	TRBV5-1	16	CASSLANSGNQETQYF
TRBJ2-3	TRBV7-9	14	CASSSTTYSDTQYF
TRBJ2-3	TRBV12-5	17	CASGAGTKGPFTDTQYF
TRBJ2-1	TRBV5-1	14	CASSSTGGSNEQFF
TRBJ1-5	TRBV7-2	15	CASSSQWAADQPQHF
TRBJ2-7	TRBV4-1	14	CASSHPGVSYEQYF
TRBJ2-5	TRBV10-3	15	CASGDRGLLQETQYF
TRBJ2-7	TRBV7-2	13	CASSLVPAYEQYF
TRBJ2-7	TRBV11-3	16	CASSLTSRGSSYEQYF
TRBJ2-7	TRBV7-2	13	CASSYGTVYEQYF
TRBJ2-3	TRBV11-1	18	CASKSEPGLARSTDTQYF
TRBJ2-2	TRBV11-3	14	CASSAGGNTGELFF
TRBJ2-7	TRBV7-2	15	CASSLWAASTYEQYF
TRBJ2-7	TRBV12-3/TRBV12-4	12	CASSLPERSQYF
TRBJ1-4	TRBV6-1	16	CASSPGTGIDWEKLFF
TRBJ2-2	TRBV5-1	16	CASSSRTGVNTGELFF
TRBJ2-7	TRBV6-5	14	CASSTDRGSREQYF
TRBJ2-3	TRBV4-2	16	CASSQVLAASTDTQYF
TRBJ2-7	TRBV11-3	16	CASSLGATSGAHEQYF
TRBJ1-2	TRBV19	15	CASSVGTGEDYGYTF
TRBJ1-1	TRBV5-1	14	CATSLVGANTEAFF
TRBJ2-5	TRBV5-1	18	CASSLPMTGRADQETQYF
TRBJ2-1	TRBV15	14	CATSKGTVVNEQFF
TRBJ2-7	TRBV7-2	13	CASSSMRSNEQYF
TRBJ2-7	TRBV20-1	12	CSARAEIYEQYF
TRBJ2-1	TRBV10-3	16	CAISESPGGSYNEQFF
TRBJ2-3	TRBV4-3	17	CASSLLLAGGSTDTQYF
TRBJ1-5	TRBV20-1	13	CSARKGQGQPQHF
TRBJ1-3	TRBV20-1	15	CSASAGDRGAHTIYF
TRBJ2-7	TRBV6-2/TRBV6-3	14	CASSYGGQPYEQYF
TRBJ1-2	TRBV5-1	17	CASSHETVQGMNYGYTF
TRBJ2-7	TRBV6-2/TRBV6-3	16	CASSYSSAGSFYEQYF
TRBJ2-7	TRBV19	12	CASSTRGIEQYF
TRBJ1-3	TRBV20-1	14	CSARDEPVGNTIYF
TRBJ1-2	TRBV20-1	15	CSAENPGRTNYGYTF
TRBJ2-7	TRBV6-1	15	CASRKDPRGRYEQYF
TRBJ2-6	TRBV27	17	CASSLGQGSPGANVLTF
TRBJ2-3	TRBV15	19	CATSRAGQGIPLLTDTQYF
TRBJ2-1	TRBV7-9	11	CASSLIYEQFF
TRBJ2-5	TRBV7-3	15	CASSFLGGGTETQYF
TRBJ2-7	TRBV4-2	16	CASSQEGQRESYEQYF
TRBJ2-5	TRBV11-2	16	CASSLGWGVDQETQYF
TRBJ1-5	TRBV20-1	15	CSGCRDRVRNQPQHF
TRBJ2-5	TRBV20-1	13	CSARAVGQETQYF
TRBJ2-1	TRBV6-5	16	CASSTNQGFVYNEQFF
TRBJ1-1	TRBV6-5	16	CASSYGGGQGKAEAFF
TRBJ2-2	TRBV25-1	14	CASSRGANTGELFF
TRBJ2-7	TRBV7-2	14	CASSFGRVLYEQYF
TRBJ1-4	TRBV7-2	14	CASSRTGANEKLFF
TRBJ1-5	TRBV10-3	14	CAISGTGPGQPQHF